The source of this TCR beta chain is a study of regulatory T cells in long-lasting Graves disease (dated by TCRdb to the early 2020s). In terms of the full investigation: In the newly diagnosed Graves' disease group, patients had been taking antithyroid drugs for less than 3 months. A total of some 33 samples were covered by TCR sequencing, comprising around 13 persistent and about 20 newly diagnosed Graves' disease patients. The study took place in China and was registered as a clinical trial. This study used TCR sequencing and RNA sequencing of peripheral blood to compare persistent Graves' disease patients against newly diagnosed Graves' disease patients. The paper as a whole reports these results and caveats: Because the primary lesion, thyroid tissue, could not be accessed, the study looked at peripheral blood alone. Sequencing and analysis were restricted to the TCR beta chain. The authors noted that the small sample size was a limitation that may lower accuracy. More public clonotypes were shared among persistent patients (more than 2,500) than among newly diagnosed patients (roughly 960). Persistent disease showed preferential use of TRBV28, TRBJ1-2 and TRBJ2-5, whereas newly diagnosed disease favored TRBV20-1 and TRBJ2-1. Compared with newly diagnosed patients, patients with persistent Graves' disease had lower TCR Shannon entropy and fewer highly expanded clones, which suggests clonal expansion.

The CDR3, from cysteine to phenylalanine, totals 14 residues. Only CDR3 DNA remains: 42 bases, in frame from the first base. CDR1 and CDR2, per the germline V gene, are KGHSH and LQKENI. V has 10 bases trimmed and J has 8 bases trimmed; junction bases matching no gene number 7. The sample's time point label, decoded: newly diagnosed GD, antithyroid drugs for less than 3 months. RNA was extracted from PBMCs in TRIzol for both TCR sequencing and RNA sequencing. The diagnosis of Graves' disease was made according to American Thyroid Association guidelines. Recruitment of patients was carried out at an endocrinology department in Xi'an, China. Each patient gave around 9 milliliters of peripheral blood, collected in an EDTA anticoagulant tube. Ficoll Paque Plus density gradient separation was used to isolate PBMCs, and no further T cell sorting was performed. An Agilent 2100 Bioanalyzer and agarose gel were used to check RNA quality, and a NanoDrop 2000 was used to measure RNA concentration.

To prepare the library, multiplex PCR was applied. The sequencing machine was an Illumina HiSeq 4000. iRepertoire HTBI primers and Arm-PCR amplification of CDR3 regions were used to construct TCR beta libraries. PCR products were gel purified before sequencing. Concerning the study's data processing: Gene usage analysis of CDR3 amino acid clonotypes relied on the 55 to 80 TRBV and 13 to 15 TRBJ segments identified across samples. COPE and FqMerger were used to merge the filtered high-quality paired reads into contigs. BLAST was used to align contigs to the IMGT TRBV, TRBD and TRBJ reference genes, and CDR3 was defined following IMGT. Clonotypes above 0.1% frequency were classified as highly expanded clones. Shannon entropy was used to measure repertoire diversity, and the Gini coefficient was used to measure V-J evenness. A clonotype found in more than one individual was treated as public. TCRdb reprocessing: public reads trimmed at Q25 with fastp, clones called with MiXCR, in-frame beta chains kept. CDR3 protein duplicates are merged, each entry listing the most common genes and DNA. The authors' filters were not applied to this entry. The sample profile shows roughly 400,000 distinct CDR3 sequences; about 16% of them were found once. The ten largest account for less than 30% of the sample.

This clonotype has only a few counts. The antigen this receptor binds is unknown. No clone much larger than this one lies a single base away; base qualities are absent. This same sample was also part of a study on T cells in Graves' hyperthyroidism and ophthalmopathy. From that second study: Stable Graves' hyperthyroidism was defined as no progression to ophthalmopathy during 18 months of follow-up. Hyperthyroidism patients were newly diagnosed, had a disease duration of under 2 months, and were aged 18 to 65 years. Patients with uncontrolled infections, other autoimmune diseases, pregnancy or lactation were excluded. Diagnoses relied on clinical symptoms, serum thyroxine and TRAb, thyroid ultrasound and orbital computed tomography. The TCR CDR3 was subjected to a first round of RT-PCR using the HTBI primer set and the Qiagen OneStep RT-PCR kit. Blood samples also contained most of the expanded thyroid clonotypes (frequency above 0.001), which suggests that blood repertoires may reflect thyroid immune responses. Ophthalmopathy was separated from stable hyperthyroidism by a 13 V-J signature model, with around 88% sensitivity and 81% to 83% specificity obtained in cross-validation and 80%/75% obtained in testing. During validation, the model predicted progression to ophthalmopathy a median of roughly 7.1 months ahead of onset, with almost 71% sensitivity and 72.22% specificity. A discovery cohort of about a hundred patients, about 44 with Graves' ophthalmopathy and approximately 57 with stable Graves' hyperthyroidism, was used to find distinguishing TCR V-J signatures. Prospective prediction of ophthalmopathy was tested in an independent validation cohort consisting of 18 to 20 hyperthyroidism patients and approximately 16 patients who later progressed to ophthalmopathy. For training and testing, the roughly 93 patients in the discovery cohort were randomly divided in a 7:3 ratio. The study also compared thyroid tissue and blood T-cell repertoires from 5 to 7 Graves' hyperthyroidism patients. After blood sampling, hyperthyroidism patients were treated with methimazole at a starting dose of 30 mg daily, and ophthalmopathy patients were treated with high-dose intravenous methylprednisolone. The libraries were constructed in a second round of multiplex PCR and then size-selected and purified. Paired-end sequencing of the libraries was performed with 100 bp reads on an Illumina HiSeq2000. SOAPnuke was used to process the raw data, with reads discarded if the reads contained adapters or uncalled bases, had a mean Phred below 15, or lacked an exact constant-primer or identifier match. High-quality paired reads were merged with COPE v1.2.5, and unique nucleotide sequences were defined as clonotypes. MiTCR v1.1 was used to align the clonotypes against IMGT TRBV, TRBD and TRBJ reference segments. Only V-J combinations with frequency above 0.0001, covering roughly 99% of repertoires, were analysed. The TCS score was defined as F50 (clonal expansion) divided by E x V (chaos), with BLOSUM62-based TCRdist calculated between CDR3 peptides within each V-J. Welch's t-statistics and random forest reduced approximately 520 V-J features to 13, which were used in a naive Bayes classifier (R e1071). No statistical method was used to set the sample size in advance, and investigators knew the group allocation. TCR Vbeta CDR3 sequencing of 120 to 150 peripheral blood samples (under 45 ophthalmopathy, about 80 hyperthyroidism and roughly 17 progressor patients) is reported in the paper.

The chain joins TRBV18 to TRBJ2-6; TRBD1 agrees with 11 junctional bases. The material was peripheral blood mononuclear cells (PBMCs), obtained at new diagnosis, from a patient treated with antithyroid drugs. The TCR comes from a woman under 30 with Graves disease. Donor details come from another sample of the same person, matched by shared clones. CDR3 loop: CATFGQGATNVLTF. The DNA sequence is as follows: TGTGCCACCTTCGGACAGGGGGCGACCAACGTCCTGACTTTC. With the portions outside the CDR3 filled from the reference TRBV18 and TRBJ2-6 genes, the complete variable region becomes NAGVMQNPRHLVRRRGQEARLRCSPMKGHSHVYWYRQLPEEGLKFMVYLQKENIIDESGMPKERFSAEFPKEGPSILRIQQVVRGDSAAYFCATFGQGATNVLTFGAGSRLTVL.